Included here is one T cell receptor beta chain sequence, with context. This receptor's antigen is unknown. Within one base of it there is no much larger clone, and no base qualities were kept. This specimen belongs to a study of Tregs in tolerant kidney transplant recipients (dated by TCRdb to the late 2010s). About the study as a whole: The study used TCRbeta sequencing to identify donor-specific regulatory T cells before combined kidney and bone marrow transplantation, then tracked those cells after transplant. Beyond this particular receptor, the publication reports: Biological reproducibility was not directly addressed, though technical replication error appeared minimal. Expanding Tregs with activated donor B cells appeared to identify the most biologically relevant and donor-specific TCRbeta repertoire. In tolerant patients, donor-specific Tregs expanded more than Tregs overall, which suggests antigen-driven rather than nonspecific expansion. The study was limited by small patient numbers, and the findings need validation in larger populations and under other immunosuppression protocols. For some patients the PCR primers changed over time, which made it impossible to compare the samples from those patients at the nucleotide level.

For TCRbeta CDR3 sequencing, genomic DNA was extracted from sorted cells using the QIAGEN DNeasy Blood and Tissue Kit. High-throughput TCRbeta CDR3 sequencing, which included PCR amplification with bias correction and internal controls, was done commercially through immunoSEQ. For the original study's pipeline: Unique productive TCRbeta sequences were defined by CDR3 nucleotide sequence where primers matched, and otherwise by CDR3 amino acid sequence together with Vbeta and Jbeta genes. Sorting error was corrected by removing sequences shared between sorted populations at a frequency ratio of 2:1 or less, and the remaining shared sequences were assigned to the higher population. Donor-reactive sequences were defined as at least 5-fold expanded in CFSE-low cells versus unstimulated cells, with frequency of at least 0.01% in CFSE-low cells. Repertoire divergence was quantified by Jensen-Shannon divergence calculated from the top 100 TCRbeta sequences ranked by frequency. When a sample had multiple sequencing runs, each run was corrected for sorting error separately and the runs were then pooled. The table was pulled from immuneACCESS by TCRdb, which kept in-frame rearrangements only. Such tables lose some clones; where checked, under half of the loss comes from unresolved V genes, and the rest has no known cause. The V and J calls and clone size were taken over from that table, and D and trimming were inferred from the DNA. Here the sample has 90,000 or so clones; 80% to 95% occur a single time. Around 1.6% of the sample is in the top ten clones.

Transplants used related donors with nonmyeloablative bone marrow transplantation; mixed chimerism was transient in the human trials. Thawed PBMCs were FACS-sorted into unstimulated Tregs (CD4+CD25+CD127-), CD4+ non-Tregs (CD4+CD25-), CD4 cells and CD8 cells. Patients were a few combined kidney and bone marrow transplant recipients from the ITN036ST trial, and only these trial subjects had samples available. Healthy control blood was separated into PBMCs by Ficoll density gradient and cryopreserved, and patient PBMCs were collected both before and after transplant. The cysteine opens and the phenylalanine closes a CDR3 of 18 amino acids. Only the CDR3 part of the read is kept: 54 bases, read in frame from the first base. CDR1 SGHTA and CDR2 FQGTGA were looked up in the germline V gene. Here V drops 5 bases and J drops 4 bases, and the junction holds 17 bases not matched to any gene.

The chain links TRBV7-3 with TRBJ2-3; the junction holds 8 bases that match TRBD1. The sequencing used CD4+ T cells from blood (PBMCs), collected 12 months after the transplant. This receptor was obtained from a human patient who received a combined kidney and bone marrow transplant. Once a transplant has taken place, some T cells may be donor derived. The CDR3 reads as follows: CASSPQRGAPGGSDTQYF. The DNA sequence reads TGTGCCAGCAGCCCCCAAAGGGGGGCCCCAGGGGGCTCAGATACGCAGTATTTT.